This T cell receptor beta chain was recovered during a study of blood T cell repertoires in COVID-19. For the study at large: Sample material is recorded as cDNA or gDNA derived from T cells, B-cell-depleted T cells, or PBMCs.

As handled by the study authors: Reference gene primer amplification in the assay estimated nucleated cell counts. Clones were read by immunoSEQ multiplex PCR, and TCRdb kept only the in-frame ones, dropping some. V, J and clone size are those of that table, while D and trimming were read from the DNA. The sample shows about 160,000 clones, more than 60% of them seen only once. The sequence was obtained from a man in his 60s with acute or convalescent COVID-19. Sequencing was carried out using peripheral blood.

The CDR3, as DNA: TGTGCCAGCAGCCAAGCTCCCAGAAATGGAAACACCATATATTTT. This encodes CASSQAPRNGNTIYF. This rearrangement joins TRBV3-1 (or the pseudogene TRBV3-2) to TRBJ1-3, with D unresolved. The CDR3 length is 15 residues. V lost 1 base and J lost 3, with 10 bases in between. Germline loops: CDR1 LGHDT, CDR2 YNNKEL (reference sequence).